The 12 T cell receptor beta chains below come from one sample, sequenced in a study of cytomegalovirus exposure and HLA in healthy donors. Primers included in the PCR were 60 Vbeta and 13 Jbeta primers. Data came from immunoSEQ multiplex PCR; TCRdb stores just in-frame clones and leaves some out. This table has 150,000 to 200,000 clones, roughly 79% appearing once. Sequencing input: PBMCs. The receptors here all came from a woman aged 35 to 49 in good health and CMV-seronegative.

This chain connects TRBV6-1 to TRBJ2-1; D not resolved. CDR3 length: 13 residues. In germline, CDR1 is MNHNS, CDR2 SASEGT. Trimming took off 3 bases at V and 9 bases at J, with 12 bases between the two ends. CDR3 nucleotides: TGTGCCAGCAGTGAGCGAACTTCCACTGAGCAGTTCTTC. Its translation: CASSERTSTEQFF.

This chain links TRBV28 with TRBJ2-4, with D maybe TRBD1 (5 bases). Germline assignment: CDR1 MDHEN and CDR2 SYDVKM. The CDR3 is made up of 16 amino acids. Trimming removed 3 bases at V and 0 bases at J, with 12 bases between. CDR3 bases: TGTGCCAGCAGTTTTCTGAGACAGCTAGCCAAAAACATTCAGTACTTC. As protein: CASSFLRQLAKNIQYF.

The chain is built from TRBV10-3 and TRBJ2-3; TRBD2 aligns across 7 bases. The V segment lost 2 bases and the J segment 0 bases; nucleotides outside the gene matches: 11. The CDR3 has 18 residues. Germline CDR1 ENHRY, CDR2 SYGVKD. CDR3 coding DNA: TGTGCCATCAGTGAGGATTTGGCTAGCGGCTCTAGCACAGATACGCAGTATTTT. Its protein is CAISEDLASGSSTDTQYF.

V is TRBV6-5 and J is TRBJ2-3; D is unclear. Per the germline V gene, CDR1 is MNHEY and CDR2 is SVGAGI. V was shortened by 6 bases and J by 5 bases, with 12 bases between the two germline ends. The CDR3 runs 13 residues. The CDR3 nucleotides read TGTGCCAGCAGCTCCCGGTTGCGAGATACGCAGTATTTT. Translating it yields CASSSRLRDTQYF.

The chain employs TRBV10-3 and TRBJ1-5; D is unresolved. The CDR3 totals 15 residues. V dropped 10 bases and J dropped 0 bases, with 16 bases sitting between them. The germline V gene has CDR1 ENHRY and CDR2 SYGVKD. CDR3 nucleotides: TGTGCCACCCAGTTGGAGAGAGATAGCAATCAGCCCCAGCATTTT. Translating gives CATQLERDSNQPQHF.

V gene TRBV7-9 combines with J gene TRBJ1-1; possibly TRBD1 for D (5 bases). Germline loops: CDR1 SEHNR, CDR2 FQNEAQ (reference sequence). V was shortened by 5 bases and J by 7 bases, with 11 bases between the two germline ends. The CDR3 is 12 amino acids. In nucleotides, the CDR3 is TGTGCCAGCAGCGCATCAGGGATTGAAGCTTTCTTT. Protein product: CASSASGIEAFF.

The J gene is TRBJ1-5, the V gene TRBV5-6, with D possibly matching TRBD1 (6 bases). CDR1 is SGHDT and CDR2 is YYEEEE in the germline V gene. This CDR3 contains 15 residues. With 6 bases removed from V and 4 bases from J, the gap between germline ends came to 17 bases. The CDR3 DNA reads as TGTGCCAGCACCCTGGGAGGGGGGGCGAATCAGCCCCAGCATTTT. It specifies CASTLGGGANQPQHF. The variable domain in full, with the rest retrieved from reference TRBV5-6 and TRBJ1-5, is DAGVTQSPTHLIKTRGQQVTLRCSPKSGHDTVSWYQQALGQGPQFIFQYYEEEERQRGNFPDRFSGHQFPNYSSELNVNALLLGDSALYLCASTLGGGANQPQHFGDGTRLSIL.

This clone was detected a few times. This chain joins TRBV5-8 and TRBJ2-5; 9 bases align to TRBD2. CDR1 is SGHTS, CDR2 YDEGEE, per germline. The CDR3 totals 18 residues. J was trimmed by 2 bases and V by 4 bases; bases with no gene match: 15. Written as DNA, the CDR3 is TGTGCCAGCAGCCAGTCGTTTAGCGGGAGTTCGGATCAAGAGACCCAGTACTTC. It specifies CASSQSFSGSSDQETQYF.

This chain joins TRBV6-5 and TRBJ1-2; D not certain. Trimming removed 6 bases from V and 0 bases from J, with 11 bases in between. This CDR3 is built from 14 residues. The germline V gene encodes CDR1 MNHEY and CDR2 SVGAGI. CDR3 amino acids: CASSLTGTNYGYTF. The CDR3 nucleotides read TGTGCCAGCAGCTTGACGGGGACTAACTATGGCTACACCTTC.

This sequence joins TRBV7-9 and TRBJ2-7, with TRBD2 matching over 7 bases. The CDR3 runs to 18 residues. Germline assignment: CDR1 SEHNR and CDR2 FQNEAQ (reference sequence). J lost 2 bases, V lost 1 base, and 14 bases had no gene match. The CDR3 coding sequence is TGTGCCAGCAGCTTAGAACAGATCCCCGGGAGGAACCCCTACGAGCAGTACTTC. As protein: CASSLEQIPGRNPYEQYF.

The chain recombines TRBV10-3 with TRBJ1-5; 11 positions match TRBD1. The CDR3 spans 16 residues. Looked up from germline, CDR1 is ENHRY and CDR2 is SYGVKD. Trimming cost V 4 bases and J 5 bases; bases outside gene matches: 7. CDR3 DNA sequence: TGTGCCATCAGTGCCGGACAGGGGGCGGCCGATCAGCCCCAGCATTTT. Translation gives CAISAGQGAADQPQHF.

The chain has TRBV7-9 and TRBJ2-1; 7 nucleotides agree with TRBD2. The CDR3 totals 16 residues. J gave up 2 bases and V 5 bases, and 9 bases lay outside the gene matches. Germline V gives CDR1 SEHNR, CDR2 FQNEAQ (reference sequence). CDR3 in amino acids: CASSPEAGNPYNEQFF. DNA of the CDR3: TGTGCCAGCAGCCCTGAAGCGGGAAACCCCTACAATGAGCAGTTCTTC.